Below, 11 T cell receptor beta chains from the same sample are listed, as sequenced in a study of neurological immune-mediated disorders. TCRdb re-called the 5' RACE reads with MiXCR, one entry per CDR3 protein. The sample has 100,000 to 150,000 distinct CDR3 sequences; roughly 3.4% are singletons. Sequenced sample: PBMCs. All receptors come from a woman aged 25-40 years with multiple sclerosis.

This clonotype was seen repeatedly, ten times or more. The chain couples TRBV9 to TRBJ1-6; D not resolved. Between the trimmed V and J ends, which lost 7 bases and 9 bases, there was a span of 14 bases. The CDR3 has 13 residues. CDR1 SGDLS and CDR2 YYNGEE come from the germline V gene. The CDR3 spells CASAVEVGSPLHF. As DNA, the CDR3 is TGTGCCAGCGCCGTGGAGGTGGGTTCACCCCTCCACTTT.

This clonotype was seen at least ten times. V usage is TRBV7-9 and J usage is TRBJ2-7, with 7 bases aligning to TRBD1. Trimming removed 5 bases from V and 3 bases from J; junction bases left unmatched: 7. The CDR3 has 14 residues. Germline-derived CDR1 and CDR2 are SEHNR and FQNEAQ (reference sequence). The CDR3 DNA is TGTGCCAGCAGCCTCCGGGACAGAGACTACGAGCAGTACTTC. The encoded protein is CASSLRDRDYEQYF.

This clonotype was counted many times. The chain has TRBV6-5 and TRBJ1-2; D gene uncertain. There are 12 residues in the CDR3. The ends were cut back, 4 bases at V and 11 bases at J, with 14 bases in the middle. Germline CDR1 MNHEY, CDR2 SVGAGI. The CDR3 is CASSSGAVGYTF. In nucleotides, the CDR3 is TGTGCCAGCAGTTCGGGCGCGGTGGGTTACACCTTC.

Many counts were recorded for this clonotype. The CDR3 loop reads CASSQDRAALSGELFF. Here the CDR3 DNA reads TGCGCCAGCAGCCAAGACCGGGCGGCATTATCCGGGGAGCTGTTTTTT. The chain employs TRBV4-3 and TRBJ2-2; the D is unclear. The CDR3 contains 16 residues. The ends were cut back, 0 bases at V and 6 bases at J, with 14 bases in the middle. From germline, CDR1 is LGHNA and CDR2 YSLEER.

Points on this clonotype: A much larger clone differs from this one at a single base, so this may be a read error. J is TRBJ2-7 and V is TRBV11-2; D is undetermined. This CDR3 has 14 residues. Germline V lookup: CDR1 SGHAT, CDR2 FQNNGV. The CDR3 sequence: CSSSPPNSEEEQYF. CDR3 nucleotides: TGTTCCAGCAGCCCCCCGAACAGCGAGGAGGAGCAGTACTTC. The entire variable domain, with the rest obtained from reference TRBV11-2 and TRBJ2-7, is as follows: EAGVAQSPRYKIIEKRQSVAFWCNPISGHATLYWYQQILGQGPKLLIQFQNNGVVDDSQLPKDRFSAERLKGVDSTLKIQPAKLEDSAVYLCSSSPPNSEEEQYFGPGTRLTVT.

About this clonotype itself: This may be a read error: a much more frequent sequence differs by one nucleotide. The rearrangement uses TRBV6-5 and TRBJ2-4; TRBD1 might be the D (5 bases). There are 17 residues in the CDR3. Germline V gives CDR1 MNHEY, CDR2 SVGAGI. In nucleotides, the CDR3 is TGTGCCAGCAGTTACTCCGAGGCAGGGTTAGCCAAAAAAATTCAGTACTTC. Protein: CASSYSEAGLAKKIQYF.

There are many counts of this clonotype. This chain joins TRBV7-6 and TRBJ1-2; D might be TRBD1 (6 bases). The germline gives CDR1 SGHVS, CDR2 FNYEAQ. The V and J ends lost 1 base and 4 bases respectively, with 16 bases between them. The CDR3 has 16 residues. The CDR3 DNA follows: TGTGCCAGCAGCTTAGGAGCCCAGACCAGGGGCTATGGCTACACCTTC. It encodes CASSLGAQTRGYGYTF.

The table lists this clonotype with many counts. J is TRBJ1-1 and V is TRBV4-3; no definite D call. CDR3 length: 16 residues. Germline loops: CDR1 LGHNA, CDR2 YSLEER. V was cut by 0 bases and J by 0 bases, with 11 bases left in between. CDR3 sequence reads: CASSQDSGAMNTEAFF. The DNA of the CDR3 is TGCGCCAGCAGCCAAGATTCGGGTGCCATGAACACTGAAGCTTTCTTT.

In its sample, this clonotype was seen many times. The genes are TRBV20-1 and TRBJ2-7, with a possible D match to TRBD1 (6 bases). In germline, CDR1 is DFQATT, CDR2 SNEGSKA (reference sequence). The CDR3 is made up of 12 amino acids. V gave up 7 bases and J gave up 2 bases, with 12 bases separating them. This CDR3 is CSGTGRTYEQYF. The CDR3 region has the DNA TGCAGTGGAACAGGGAGAACCTACGAGCAGTACTTC.

This chain links TRBV6-2 or TRBV6-3 with TRBJ1-5, with no clear D. Per the germline V gene, CDR1 is MNHEY and CDR2 is SVGEGT. V lost 8 bases to trimming and J lost 3 bases, with 11 bases between them. The CDR3 contains 13 residues. The DNA of the CDR3 is TGTGCCAGCCGCTCTCAAGACAATCAGCCCCAGCATTTT. This gives the protein CASRSQDNQPQHF.

This clonotype was found many times. The chain couples TRBV18 to TRBJ2-7; 9 bases map to TRBD1. The CDR3 runs 14 residues. Per the germline V gene, CDR1 is KGHSH and CDR2 is LQKENI. With V trimmed by 4 bases and J by 6 bases, 7 bases remained unmatched. CDR3 sequence (DNA): TGTGCCAGCTCACAGGGACAGGGAGTCGGCGAGCAGTACTTC. Its protein is CASSQGQGVGEQYF.